This T cell receptor (beta chain) comes out of a study of regulatory T cells in long-lasting Graves disease (dated by TCRdb to the early 2020s). General notes on the study: Antithyroid drugs had been taken for less than 3 months by newly diagnosed Graves' disease patients. A total of roughly 35 samples were covered by TCR sequencing, comprising some 13 persistent and 20 newly diagnosed Graves' disease patients. The study took place in China and was registered as a clinical trial. Peripheral blood TCR sequencing and RNA sequencing compared persistent Graves' disease patients with newly diagnosed Graves' disease patients.

Notes on this clonotype: The antigen this receptor binds is unknown. No base qualities exist here, and no much larger clone lies one base off it.

The library was produced with multiplex PCR. Instrument used: Illumina HiSeq 4000. To build TCR beta libraries, CDR3 regions were amplified by Arm-PCR using iRepertoire HTBI primers. Before sequencing, the PCR products underwent gel purification. On the authors' methods: Across samples, roughly 60 TRBV and 14 TRBJ segments were identified and used for gene usage analysis of CDR3 amino acid clonotypes. COPE and FqMerger were used to merge the filtered high-quality paired reads into contigs. BLAST was used to align contigs to IMGT TRBV, TRBD and TRBJ reference genes, with CDR3 defined following IMGT. Any clonotype with a frequency above 0.1% was classified as a highly expanded clone. Shannon entropy was used to measure repertoire diversity, and the Gini coefficient was used to measure V-J evenness. A clonotype was considered public if more than one individual shared it. Using fastp at Q25 and MiXCR, TCRdb reprocessed the public reads and kept productive beta chains. Under each unique CDR3 protein, matching rows form one entry showing the most common genes and DNA. Here the V and J calls rest on TCRdb's processing, not on the authors' analysis. The sample table contains some 230,000 distinct CDR3 sequences; only one count was recorded for approximately 20% of them. The ten largest make up approximately 20% of the sample.

Including cysteine and phenylalanine, the CDR3 has 18 amino acids. Here the CDR3 DNA is all that survives: 54 bases in frame from base 1. CDR1 and CDR2, per the germline V gene (reference sequence), are DFQATT and SNEGSKA. The germline V and J ends show losses of 5 bases and 3 bases respectively, and no gene match explains 10 bases of the junction. The investigation overall reported the following: The study examined only peripheral blood because the primary lesion, thyroid tissue, could not be accessed. Only the TCR beta chain was sequenced and analyzed. Lower TCR Shannon entropy and fewer highly expanded clones were observed in persistent Graves' disease patients than in newly diagnosed patients, which suggested clonal expansion. A larger number of public clonotypes was shared among persistent patients (under 3,000) than among newly diagnosed patients (around 880). Persistent disease showed preferential use of TRBV28, TRBJ1-2 and TRBJ2-5, whereas newly diagnosed disease favored TRBV20-1 and TRBJ2-1. The authors acknowledged the small sample size as a limitation that may reduce accuracy.

Interpreted using the paper, the time point label stands for: newly diagnosed GD, antithyroid drugs for less than 3 months. For both TCR sequencing and RNA sequencing, RNA was extracted from PBMCs in TRIzol. Graves' disease was diagnosed according to American Thyroid Association guidelines. The patients came from an endocrinology department in Xi'an, China. Each patient gave about 10 milliliters of peripheral blood, collected in an EDTA anticoagulant tube. PBMCs were isolated by Ficoll Paque Plus density gradient separation without further T cell sorting. An Agilent 2100 Bioanalyzer and agarose gel were used to check RNA quality, while a NanoDrop 2000 measured RNA concentration.

The clonotype comes from a female donor with Graves disease. Sequences were derived from peripheral blood mononuclear cells (PBMCs), sampled at new diagnosis, from a patient treated with antithyroid drugs. The chain is encoded by TRBV20-1 joined to TRBJ2-1, and 16 bases in between align with TRBD2. The DNA sequence reads TGCAGTGCTCCTCAGGGGACTAGCGGGAGGGCCTTCTACAATGAGCAGTTCTTC. This encodes CSAPQGTSGRAFYNEQFF.